What follows describes a single T cell receptor (beta chain). Authors' processing steps: Scientists estimated how many nucleated cells there were by amplifying reference gene primers. TCRdb keeps only in-frame clones here, not all; method: immunoSEQ multiplex PCR. V and J calls and clone size are given by that table; D and trimming were obtained from the DNA. The table has about 240,000 clones, 75% to 90% seen once. This record belongs to a study of blood T cell repertoires in COVID-19. Overall study context: The cDNA or gDNA used as material had been derived from T cells, B-cell-depleted T cells, or PBMCs.

Participants' reported clinical history set cohort assignment. Germline V lookup: CDR1 KGHDR, CDR2 SFDVKD. The CDR3 totals 14 residues. Trimming at V came to 4 bases and at J to 8 bases, leaving 6 bases not matched to a gene. The TCR comes from a woman in her 30s who had recovered from COVID-19. Sequenced material: PBMCs or T cells enriched from blood (not recorded which). The chain has TRBV24-1 and TRBJ2-2; 7 bases align to TRBD2. This chain's CDR3 is CATSDTGTTGELFF. CDR3 nucleotide sequence: TGTGCCACCAGTGACACCGGGACTACGGGGGAGCTGTTTTTT.